The 32 T cell receptor beta chains in this list originate from one sample, sequenced in a study of blood T cell repertoires in COVID-19. The method was immunoSEQ multiplex PCR; TCRdb's version includes in-frame clones alone and lacks a portion of them. The sample has around 270,000 clones; 84% are singletons. The sample taken for sequencing was peripheral blood. The receptors derive from a woman aged 40 to 50 who had recovered from COVID-19.

This clone was recorded once. The chain carries TRBV14 and TRBJ1-4; tentatively, D is TRBD1 (6 bases). V was cut by 4 bases and J by 8 bases, with 8 bases left in between. Germline CDR1 SGHDN, CDR2 FVKESK. CDR3 size: 12 residues. The DNA of the CDR3 is TGTGCCAGCAGCCTCACAGGGGAAAAACTGTTTTTT. Translation: CASSLTGEKLFF. Combining the CDR3 with reference TRBV14 and TRBJ1-4 gives the whole variable domain EAGVTQFPSHSVIEKGQTVTLRCDPISGHDNLYWYRRVMGKEIKFLLHFVKESKQDESGMPNNRFLAERTGGTYSTLKVQPAELEDSGVYFCASSLTGEKLFFGSGTQLSVL.

This chain uses TRBV4-2 with TRBJ1-3, with 7 bases that match TRBD1. Germline CDR1 is LGHNA and CDR2 is YNFKEQ. With V trimmed by 8 bases and J by 0 bases, 13 bases remained unmatched. CDR3 length: 17 amino acids. CDR3 residues: CASPRGTAINSGNTIYF. The DNA for the CDR3 is TGTGCCAGCCCCAGGGGGACAGCAATCAACTCTGGAAACACCATATATTTT.

This clone was counted only a few times. The chain joins TRBV19 to TRBJ1-5; 8 nucleotides agree with TRBD1. CDR1 is LNHDA and CDR2 is SQIVND in the germline V gene (reference sequence). The CDR3 runs 14 residues. V lost 7 bases, J lost 2 bases, and 4 bases stayed unmatched. The CDR3 here is CASTMGQGNQPQHF. CDR3 nucleotides: TGTGCCAGTACTATGGGACAGGGCAATCAGCCCCAGCATTTT.

The rearrangement joins TRBV28 to TRBJ2-7; 7 nucleotides align to TRBD1. V shed 7 bases and J 7 bases; nucleotides not matched to a gene: 7. The CDR3 extends over 12 amino acids. Germline V CDR1 and CDR2: MDHEN, SYDVKM. CDR3 protein: CASNLTGNEQYF. DNA for the CDR3: TGTGCCAGCAATCTGACAGGGAATGAGCAGTACTTC.

J is TRBJ2-5 and V is TRBV5-1, with TRBD2 as a possible D gene (6 bases). Germline CDR1 and CDR2: SGHRS and YFSETQ. CDR3 size: 16 residues. Trimming took 1 base from V and 4 from J, leaving 17 bases between them. CDR3 nucleotides: TGCGCCAGCAGCTTGTCTGGGCAGGGAGGAGGAGAGACCCAGTACTTC. Amino acids: CASSLSGQGGGETQYF.

The rearrangement joins TRBV24-1 to TRBJ1-5; D might be TRBD1 (6 bases). Per germline, CDR1 KGHDR and CDR2 SFDVKD. The CDR3 has 14 residues. V was cut by 5 bases and J by 2 bases, with 9 bases left in between. CDR3 sequence (DNA): TGTGCCACCAGTGGACAGGAAGGCAATCAGCCCCAGCATTTT. It yields the protein CATSGQEGNQPQHF.

V usage is TRBV27 and J usage is TRBJ2-1; 8 bases fit TRBD1. With 6 bases clipped from V and 6 bases from J, the junction kept 13 bases outside the gene matches. Looked up from germline, CDR1 is MNHEY and CDR2 is SMNVEV (reference sequence). The CDR3 sequence is 16 residues long. CDR3 in amino acids: CASRTLGQGSINEQFF. In DNA, the CDR3 is TGTGCCAGCAGGACTCTTGGACAGGGAAGTATCAATGAGCAGTTCTTC.

V is TRBV4-1 and J is TRBJ2-2, with 8 bases fitting TRBD2. Germline trimming cut 4 bases from V and 1 base from J; bases unmatched to any gene: 5. The length of the CDR3 is 16 residues. Germline CDR1 and CDR2: MGHRA and YSYEKL. The CDR3 DNA reads TGCGCCAGCAGCCGAACACGGGGGGGGAACACCGGGGAGCTGTTTTTT. It yields the protein CASSRTRGGNTGELFF.

The J gene is TRBJ2-3, the V gene TRBV9; 7 nucleotides line up with TRBD2. J lost 4 bases, V lost 4 bases, and 9 bases had no gene match. Germline V CDR1 and CDR2: SGDLS, YYNGEE. There are 15 residues in the CDR3. In nucleotides, the CDR3 is TGTGCCAGCAGCATGACTAGCTCCACCCCAGATACGCAGTATTTT. Amino acid sequence: CASSMTSSTPDTQYF.

The count of this clone is one. This chain uses TRBV13 with TRBJ2-7; 8 bases are shared with TRBD2. The CDR3 runs 15 residues. The V segment lost 5 bases and the J segment 1 base; nucleotides outside the gene matches: 7. Germline V gene sequence: CDR1 PRHDT, CDR2 FYEKMQ (reference sequence). The CDR3 loop reads CASSPAAGGSYEQYF. The CDR3, as DNA: TGTGCCAGCAGCCCGGCTGCGGGGGGATCCTACGAGCAGTACTTC.

This chain joins TRBV30 and TRBJ1-4, with D possibly TRBD1 on 5 matching bases. Trimming cost V 1 base and J 10 bases, with 19 bases left between them. Germline loops: CDR1 GTSNPN, CDR2 SVGIG (reference sequence). The CDR3 is 15 residues long. CDR3 DNA: TGTGCCTGGAGTGCGAGCCCCAGGGCGGGAAGAAAACTGTTTTTT. This encodes CAWSASPRAGRKLFF. Full variable domain (missing parts from reference TRBV30 and TRBJ1-4): SQTIHQWPATLVQPVGSPLSLECTVEGTSNPNLYWYRQAAGRGLQLLFYSVGIGQISSEVPQNLSASRPQDRQFILSSKKLLLSDSGFYLCAWSASPRAGRKLFFGSGTQLSVL.

The chain has TRBV5-6 and TRBJ2-7; 10 positions agree with TRBD2. The CDR3 is 13 amino acids. V was pared by 3 bases and J by 4 bases, with 1 base of the junction left unmatched. Germline CDR1 SGHDT, CDR2 YYEEEE. CDR3 in DNA: TGTGCCAGCAGCTCTAGCGGGGGTTACGAGCAGTACTTC. Its translation: CASSSSGGYEQYF. Using reference TRBV5-6 and TRBJ2-7 for the parts outside the CDR3, the full variable domain is DAGVTQSPTHLIKTRGQQVTLRCSPKSGHDTVSWYQQALGQGPQFIFQYYEEEERQRGNFPDRFSGHQFPNYSSELNVNALLLGDSALYLCASSSSGGYEQYFGPGTRLTVT.

This chain joins TRBV27 and TRBJ1-1; no reliable D call. V gave up 5 bases and J gave up 1 base, with 8 bases separating them. Germline assignment: CDR1 MNHEY and CDR2 SMNVEV (reference sequence). The CDR3 totals 13 residues. CDR3 sequence reads: CASSKRENTEAFF. The CDR3 coding sequence is TGTGCCAGCAGTAAGAGGGAGAACACTGAAGCTTTCTTT.

The sample holds a few counts of this clone. The chain carries TRBV5-6 and TRBJ1-2; 7 nucleotides match TRBD1. Trimming took 0 bases from V and 1 from J; bases not matched to a gene: 12. This CDR3 is built from 18 residues. Per the germline V gene, CDR1 is SGHDT and CDR2 is YYEEEE. The CDR3 DNA reads as TGTGCCAGCAGCTTGGGGATGGACAGGACAGGCCTTAACTATGGCTACACCTTC. It is translated as CASSLGMDRTGLNYGYTF.

The V call is TRBV29-1, the J call TRBJ1-1; 8 bases match TRBD1. Per germline, CDR1 SQVTM and CDR2 ANQGSEA. With 5 bases clipped from V and 4 bases from J, the junction kept 6 bases outside the gene matches. This CDR3 comprises 13 residues. In DNA, the CDR3 is TGCAGCGTTAGTAATGACAGGGGCACTGAAGCTTTCTTT. It codes for CSVSNDRGTEAFF.

The genes are TRBV7-9 and TRBJ1-5; D might be TRBD1 (5 bases). The CDR3 extends over 16 amino acids. V was trimmed by 5 bases and J by 2 bases, leaving 16 bases between them. Germline CDR1 SEHNR, CDR2 FQNEAQ (reference sequence). The CDR3 here is CASSTDTGGRNQPQHF. The CDR3 region has the DNA TGTGCCAGCAGCACTGATACCGGGGGACGCAATCAGCCCCAGCATTTT. Full variable domain (outside the CDR3, taken from reference TRBV7-9 and TRBJ1-5): DTGVSQNPRHKITKRGQNVTFRCDPISEHNRLYWYRQTLGQGPEFLTYFQNEAQLEKSRLLSDRFSAERPKGSFSTLEIQRTEQGDSAMYLCASSTDTGGRNQPQHFGDGTRLSIL.

The gene calls are TRBV18 and TRBJ2-3; TRBD2 is a possible D gene (5 bases). V lost 11 bases and J 6 bases, leaving 24 bases between the germline ends. CDR1 and CDR2 from the germline V gene are KGHSH and LQKENI. The CDR3 covers 15 residues. CDR3 amino acids: CACHTSVSSGDTQYF. CDR3 bases: TGTGCCTGCCATACTTCAGTTTCCTCGGGGGATACGCAGTATTTT.

This chain connects TRBV28 to TRBJ1-6; D gene uncertain. V shed 6 bases and J shed 1 base, with 10 bases lying between them. Germline CDR1 MDHEN, CDR2 SYDVKM. This CDR3 region has 15 residues. This CDR3 reads CASSPGGSYNSPLHF. DNA for the CDR3: TGTGCCAGCAGCCCCGGAGGATCCTATAATTCACCCCTCCACTTT.

The CDR3 DNA follows: TGTGCCAGCAGCCCGCGACAGGGAAGTGGAGATACGCAGTATTTT. It is translated as CASSPRQGSGDTQYF. The chain carries TRBV9 and TRBJ2-3; TRBD1 aligns across 7 bases. Trimming removed 4 bases from V and 5 bases from J; junction bases left unmatched: 10. The CDR3 runs to 15 residues. Germline V gene sequence: CDR1 SGDLS, CDR2 YYNGEE.

The CDR3 protein is CSASRTGQVAEAFF. In nucleotides, the CDR3 is TGCAGTGCTAGTAGAACAGGGCAGGTGGCTGAAGCTTTCTTT. This chain uses TRBV20-1 with TRBJ1-1; TRBD1 might be the D (6 bases). CDR1 DFQATT and CDR2 SNEGSKA come from the germline V gene (reference sequence). The CDR3 runs 14 residues. V was shortened by 3 bases and J by 6 bases, with 17 bases between the two germline ends.

This sequence joins TRBV30 and TRBJ2-7; unclear D gene. Germline CDR1 and CDR2: GTSNPN and SVGIG (reference sequence). Trimming pared 3 bases from V and 4 bases from J, leaving 10 bases between. CDR3 length: 12 amino acids. This chain's CDR3 is CAWSETQYEQYF. In DNA form, the CDR3 reads TGTGCCTGGAGCGAAACCCAGTACGAGCAGTACTTC.

The gene calls are TRBV7-9 and TRBJ1-4, with 9 bases that match TRBD1. The CDR3 sequence is 15 residues long. The germline V gene has CDR1 SEHNR and CDR2 FQNEAQ (reference sequence). Trimming cost V 5 bases and J 6 bases; bases outside gene matches: 7. The DNA for the CDR3 is TGTGCCAGCAGCCCAGGACAGGGGTTATATGAAAAACTGTTTTTT. It encodes CASSPGQGLYEKLFF. Complete variable domain (other parts from reference TRBV7-9 and TRBJ1-4): DTGVSQNPRHKITKRGQNVTFRCDPISEHNRLYWYRQTLGQGPEFLTYFQNEAQLEKSRLLSDRFSAERPKGSFSTLEIQRTEQGDSAMYLCASSPGQGLYEKLFFGSGTQLSVL.

The CDR3 bases are TGCGCCAGCAGCTTGGAGCCCGCGGTTACGAGATATGGCTACACCTTC. Translated, it gives CASSLEPAVTRYGYTF. The chain couples TRBV5-1 to TRBJ1-2; no clear D. Germline V gives CDR1 SGHRS, CDR2 YFSETQ. CDR3 length equals 16 residues. V lost 0 bases and J lost 5, with 17 bases in between. Filled out from reference TRBV5-1 and TRBJ1-2, the complete variable domain reads KAGVTQTPRYLIKTRGQQVTLSCSPISGHRSVSWYQQTPGQGLQFLFEYFSETQRNKGNFPGRFSGRQFSNSRSEMNVSTLELGDSALYLCASSLEPAVTRYGYTFGSGTRLTVV.

V usage is TRBV2 and J usage is TRBJ2-2; a weak D match, TRBD2 (6 bases). V shed 6 bases and J shed 1 base, with 12 bases lying between them. Germline CDR1 and CDR2: SNHLY and FYNNEI. CDR3 length: 15 residues. CDR3 sequence: CASRQGGKNTGELFF. CDR3 coding DNA: TGTGCCAGCAGGCAGGGAGGAAAGAACACCGGGGAGCTGTTTTTT.

The V call is TRBV7-9, the J call TRBJ2-5, with TRBD1 identical over 10 bases. V trimming: 10 bases; J trimming: 2 bases; junction bases outside the gene matches: 10. The V gene's germline CDR1 is SEHNR and CDR2 FQNEAQ (reference sequence). The CDR3 has 15 residues. DNA for the CDR3: TGTGCCACCAGGACGGACAGGGGGATTCAAGAGACCCAGTACTTC. Translating it yields CATRTDRGIQETQYF.

The rearrangement links TRBV30 to TRBJ2-7; TRBD1 agrees at 7 bases. The V segment lost 1 base and the J segment 6 bases; nucleotides outside the gene matches: 9. Per germline, CDR1 GTSNPN and CDR2 SVGIG (reference sequence). The CDR3 is 14 amino acids. The CDR3 coding sequence is TGTGCCTGGAGTGACCTCTACAGGGGCCCCGAGCAGTACTTC. Protein product: CAWSDLYRGPEQYF.

The rearrangement joins TRBV4-2 to TRBJ1-4, with D perhaps TRBD1 (6 bases). This CDR3 contains 16 residues. Germline CDR1 and CDR2: LGHNA and YNFKEQ. Between the trimmed V and J ends, which lost 5 bases and 3 bases, there was a span of 16 bases. The CDR3 sequence is CASSKGQRGANEKLFF. In DNA form, the CDR3 reads TGTGCCAGCAGCAAGGGACAACGGGGAGCTAATGAAAAACTGTTTTTT.

The chain joins TRBV5-1 to TRBJ1-4; D gene unclear. CDR1 and CDR2 (germline): SGHRS, YFSETQ. Trimming cost V 3 bases and J 0 bases, with 6 bases left between them. This CDR3 contains 14 residues. In nucleotides, the CDR3 is TGCGCCAGCAGCTCCTCGTCAACTAATGAAAAACTGTTTTTT. This sequence encodes CASSSSSTNEKLFF.

This sequence joins TRBV7-9 and TRBJ2-7, with 7 bases aligning to TRBD1. The CDR3 covers 14 residues. Trimming took 4 bases from V and 2 from J; bases not matched to a gene: 5. Germline CDR1 SEHNR, CDR2 FQNEAQ (reference sequence). In nucleotides, the CDR3 is TGTGCCAGCAGCTCGGGACAGACCGCCTACGAGCAGTACTTC. Its protein is CASSSGQTAYEQYF.

The chain employs TRBV28 and TRBJ1-5; 11 positions match TRBD1. In germline, CDR1 is MDHEN, CDR2 SYDVKM. With V trimmed by 7 bases and J by 5 bases, 7 bases remained unmatched. The CDR3 runs to 15 residues. The CDR3 protein is CASISGQGAYQPQHF. CDR3 coding DNA: TGTGCCAGCATCTCAGGACAGGGGGCTTATCAGCCCCAGCATTTT.

The V and J genes are TRBV7-6 and TRBJ1-3; D is ambiguous. Germline V gene data show CDR1 as SGHVS and CDR2 as FNYEAQ. V was clipped by 2 bases and J by 1 base, with 18 bases between them. This CDR3 has 18 residues. As DNA, the CDR3 is TGTGCCAGCAGCTTATATCTCCCCACGGGGAGATCTGGAAACACCATATATTTT. Encoded protein: CASSLYLPTGRSGNTIYF. Together with reference TRBV7-6 and TRBJ1-3, the CDR3 gives the full variable domain: GAGVSQSPRYKVTKRGQDVALRCDPISGHVSLYWYRQALGQGPEFLTYFNYEAQQDKSGLPNDRFSAERPEGSISTLTIQRTEQRDSAMYRCASSLYLPTGRSGNTIYFGEGSWLTVV.

Worth noting for this clone: The junction departs from the called germline gene at one end, perhaps through a read error. The chain is built from TRBV19 and TRBJ2-6; TRBD1 matches 8 bases. The CDR3 sequence is 15 residues long. Germline CDR1 and CDR2: LNHDA and SQIVND (reference sequence). The CDR3 DNA sequence: TGTGCCAGCTACTCAGGGGGCTCTGGTGCCAACGTCCTGACTTTC. It translates to CASYSGGSGANVLTF.